Sequencing of this TCR beta chain was carried out in a study of T cells after yellow fever vaccination. Study background: The SMART-Seq v4 Ultra Low Input method served to prepare the low-cell-number fractions.

Universal primer sites and UMIs were introduced during 5'RACE template-switching synthesis of TCR cDNA. TCRdb reprocessed the 5' RACE reads via MiXCR and lists one record per CDR3 protein. Altogether 200,000 to 300,000 distinct CDR3 sequences are present, about 3.5% being singletons, with the ten largest covering approximately 18%. The germline V gene has CDR1 SGHTA and CDR2 FQGNSA. This CDR3 region has 16 residues. The V and J ends lost 5 bases and 0 bases, in that order; junction bases with no gene match: 8. This clonotype was seen at least ten times. Its antigen is not known. Study-wide results and limits: The secondary T-cell response peaked on day 5, not day 15, but was weaker. Most clones from primary vaccination were detected again post-booster (96% CD4, around 88% CD8).

The input for sequencing was PBMCs, taken 15 days after the yellow fever booster vaccination. The receptor was isolated from a man between 18 and 35 years old who received the YFV17D yellow fever vaccine. The chain uses TRBV7-2 and TRBJ2-3; 7 nucleotides agree with TRBD2. This CDR3 reads CASSPSGNYSTDTQYF. The CDR3 coding sequence is TGTGCCAGCAGCCCTAGCGGAAATTATAGCACAGATACGCAGTATTTT.